The subject of this entry is one TCR beta chain. Its target is unknown. The sample originates from a study of response to subunit inactivated influenza vaccine. Broader study findings: The authors suggested that few new T cells are recruited per seasonal influenza vaccination.

TCRdb re-called the RT-PCR reads with MiXCR, one entry per CDR3 protein. The sample contains some 500,000 distinct CDR3 sequences, around 25% of which appear only once. V was clipped by 2 bases and J by 1 base, with 8 bases between them. Looked up from germline, CDR1 is MNHEY and CDR2 is SVGAGI. There are 14 residues in the CDR3. The sample in question was CD4+ T cells sorted from PBMCs, obtained 5 days after vaccination. The TCR was taken from a man aged 50 to 60 who received an inactivated influenza vaccine. The rearrangement joins TRBV6-5 to TRBJ2-5; D possibly uses TRBD1 or TRBD2 (5 bases each). DNA of the CDR3: TGTGCCAGCAGTTACGGGGGTTTCCAAGAGACCCAGTACTTC. Translating gives CASSYGGFQETQYF.